One sample yielded the 21 T cell receptor beta chains listed below, sequenced in a study of human T cells and chemical hapten exposure. MiXCR, applied by TCRdb to the RACE reads, yields one record per CDR3 protein. This repertoire shows fewer than 500,000 distinct CDR3 sequences, 4.8% found once; its top ten account for approximately 2.5%. The time point here: patch test 1, 2 weeks after DPC sensitization. Regarding treatment: therapeutic diphenylcyclopropenone sensitization with weekly scalp DPC. The sequenced sample was whole blood, obtained in connection with sensitization to the hapten diphenylcyclopropenone (DPC). These receptors were collected from a woman aged 45-59 years with alopecia areata. Some clones in this sample may be carry-over from other donors' samples.

This clonotype was observed a few times. The chain links TRBV7-8 to TRBJ1-6; D is undetermined. V gave up 5 bases and J gave up 6 bases, with 17 bases separating them. The V gene's germline CDR1 is SGHVS and CDR2 FQNEAQ. There are 16 residues in the CDR3. The CDR3 spells CASSPYVKDPNSPLHF. The CDR3 region has the DNA TGTGCCAGCAGCCCCTATGTAAAGGACCCTAATTCACCCCTCCACTTT. Variable domain in full (rest from reference TRBV7-8 and TRBJ1-6): GAGVSQSPRYKVAKRGQDVALRCDPISGHVSLFWYQQALGQGPEFLTYFQNEAQLDKSGLPSDRFFAERPEGSVSTLKIQRTQQEDSAVYLCASSPYVKDPNSPLHFGNGTRLTVT.

This clonotype occurred many times. At one of its ends the junction is not consistent with the germline gene, which may arise from a read error. The genes are TRBV12-3 or TRBV12-4 and TRBJ2-1; either TRBD1 or TRBD2 may supply D (6 bases each). The CDR3 contains 12 residues. The CDR3 sequence: CASSYQVGEGGF. DNA of the CDR3: TGTGCCAGCAGTTACCAAGTGGGGGAAGGGGGGTTC.

The chain uses TRBV20-1 and TRBJ1-4, with D hard to call. The V end was cut by 2 bases, the J end by 5 bases, with 6 bases between. The CDR3 is 12 residues long. Germline V gene sequence: CDR1 DFQATT, CDR2 SNEGSKA (reference sequence). CDR3 nucleotides: TGCAGTGCTAGAAGGGAGAATGAAAAACTGTTTTTT. Protein sequence: CSARRENEKLFF.

The V gene is TRBV6-1, the J gene TRBJ1-1, with a weak D call TRBD1 (6 bases). Trimming took 10 bases from V and 2 from J, leaving 14 bases between them. This CDR3 comprises 13 residues. Germline loops: CDR1 MNHNS, CDR2 SASEGT. The CDR3: CAIQGLPNTEAFF. The CDR3 DNA is TGTGCCATCCAGGGGCTGCCAAACACTGAAGCTTTCTTT.

This clonotype was recorded at least ten times. This chain uses TRBV12-3 or TRBV12-4 with TRBJ2-3; weak D call: TRBD2 (6 bases). With 8 bases removed from V and 5 bases from J, the gap between germline ends came to 11 bases. The CDR3 covers 12 residues. The CDR3 loop reads CASGGNEDTQYF. The CDR3 region has the DNA TGTGCCAGCGGAGGGAATGAAGATACGCAGTATTTT.

This clonotype was recorded many times. The CDR3 protein is CAISVDNEQFF. The CDR3 DNA follows: TGTGCCATCAGTGTTGACAATGAGCAGTTCTTC. The chain couples TRBV10-3 to TRBJ2-1; D unresolved. The CDR3 has 11 amino acids. The germline V and J ends were trimmed by 4 bases and 5 bases, with 3 bases remaining between them. Per the germline V gene, CDR1 is ENHRY and CDR2 is SYGVKD.

The chain joins TRBV2 to TRBJ2-7, with 10 bases fitting TRBD1. The CDR3 loop spans 12 amino acids. Germline V gene sequence: CDR1 SNHLY, CDR2 FYNNEI. The V and J ends lost 8 bases and 5 bases, in that order; junction bases with no gene match: 3. CDR3: CASDRGHNEQYF. The CDR3 DNA follows: TGTGCCAGCGACAGGGGGCACAACGAGCAGTACTTC.

Ten or more counts support this clonotype. V and J are TRBV5-1 and TRBJ1-2; D unclear. This CDR3 has 15 residues. V was shortened by 0 bases and J by 1 base, with 10 bases between the two germline ends. Germline V gene data show CDR1 as SGHRS and CDR2 as YFSETQ. As DNA, the CDR3 is TGCGCCAGCAGCTTGGTACCAGCGCATAACTATGGCTACACCTTC. Amino acids: CASSLVPAHNYGYTF.

This clonotype was detected many times. The rearrangement uses TRBV6-1 and TRBJ2-7; 7 nucleotides align to TRBD2. The CDR3 runs 15 residues. V lost 1 base and J lost 3; bases outside the gene matches: 6. CDR1 is MNHNS, CDR2 SASEGT, per germline. In DNA form, the CDR3 reads TGTGCCAGCAGTGAAGGGCTAGCGGTAAACTACGAGCAGTACTTC. It codes for CASSEGLAVNYEQYF.

The table lists this clonotype with many counts. V and J are TRBV20-1 and TRBJ2-3, with 10 positions matching TRBD2. Per germline, CDR1 DFQATT and CDR2 SNEGSKA (reference sequence). CDR3 length equals 16 residues. With 6 bases clipped from V and 4 bases from J, the junction kept 13 bases outside the gene matches. The CDR3 DNA reads TGCAGTGCCCAACCTACTAGCGGGGACGGCTCAGATACGCAGTATTTT. Translation: CSAQPTSGDGSDTQYF.

This chain links TRBV5-6 with TRBJ2-1; D might be TRBD1 or TRBD2, each matching 5 bases. The V and J ends lost 1 base and 10 bases respectively, with 12 bases between them. Germline CDR1 SGHDT, CDR2 YYEEEE. CDR3 length: 13 amino acids. CDR3 region: CASSLSGPDEQFF. The CDR3 DNA follows: TGTGCCAGCAGCTTGTCGGGACCCGACGAGCAGTTCTTC. Filled out from reference TRBV5-6 and TRBJ2-1, the complete variable domain reads DAGVTQSPTHLIKTRGQQVTLRCSPKSGHDTVSWYQQALGQGPQFIFQYYEEEERQRGNFPDRFSGHQFPNYSSELNVNALLLGDSALYLCASSLSGPDEQFFGPGTRLTVL.

This clonotype has a count of ten or more. The V and J genes are TRBV6-5 and TRBJ1-1, with D perhaps matching TRBD1 (5 bases). V lost 6 bases and J lost 2, with 13 bases in between. Looked up from germline, CDR1 is MNHEY and CDR2 is SVGAGI. The CDR3 loop spans 14 amino acids. This CDR3 is CASSYGRTNTEAFF. In nucleotides, the CDR3 is TGTGCCAGCAGCTACGGGAGGACAAACACTGAAGCTTTCTTT.

This clonotype was observed a handful of times. This chain joins TRBV12-3 or TRBV12-4 and TRBJ2-3, with 9 bases that match TRBD2. CDR3 size: 17 residues. The V and J ends lost 2 bases and 0 bases, in that order; junction bases with no gene match: 6. The CDR3 bases are TGTGCCAGCAGTTTAAGGAGACTAGCGGCTAGCACAGATACGCAGTATTTT. Translation: CASSLRRLAASTDTQYF.

This clonotype came up once. This could be a read error, since a much larger clone is one nucleotide away. The CDR3: CASSLTRTIADTQYF. CDR3 bases: TGTGCCAGCAGCCTAACCAGGACTATTGCAGATACGCAGTATTTT. This chain uses TRBV7-6 with TRBJ2-3, with a possible D match to TRBD2 (6 bases). The CDR3 runs to 15 residues. The V gene lost 5 bases and the J gene lost 4 bases, with 16 bases spanning the gap. Germline CDR1 and CDR2: SGHVS and FNYEAQ.

The V call is TRBV28, the J call TRBJ2-4, with D hard to call. CDR3 length equals 14 residues. Deletions cut 6 bases from V and 0 bases from J, with 9 bases between. Germline V gene lookup returns CDR1 MDHEN and CDR2 SYDVKM. CDR3 region: CASRPGVAKNIQYF. The CDR3 bases are TGTGCCAGCAGGCCTGGGGTAGCCAAAAACATTCAGTACTTC.

This chain joins TRBV27 and TRBJ1-5; D remains ambiguous. CDR3 length: 16 amino acids. Germline V gene sequence: CDR1 MNHEY, CDR2 SMNVEV (reference sequence). Trimming cost V 2 bases and J 4 bases, with 15 bases left between them. The CDR3: CASSLQSGLRNQPQHF. The CDR3 nucleotides read TGTGCCAGCAGTTTACAGTCTGGGTTAAGGAATCAGCCCCAGCATTTT.

As regards this clonotype: One junction end does not reproduce the germline sequence, and a read error may be involved. This chain joins TRBV7-2 and TRBJ2-5; 8 bases match TRBD2. Per germline, CDR1 SGHTA and CDR2 FQGNSA. The CDR3 runs 14 residues. CDR3 in amino acids: CASSRLAREESQYF. DNA of the CDR3: TGTGCCAGCAGCCGACTAGCGAGGGAAGAGTCCCAGTACTTC. Based on the CDR3 plus reference TRBV7-2 and TRBJ2-5, the full variable domain is GAGVSQSPSNKVTEKGKDVELRCDPISGHTALYWYRQSLGQGLEFLIYFQGNSAPDKSGLPSDRFSAERTGGSVSTLTIQRTQQEDSAVYLCASSRLAREESQYFGPGTRLLVL.

The gene calls are TRBV12-3 or TRBV12-4 and TRBJ1-5, with 9 bases aligning to TRBD1. V shed 4 bases and J 6 bases; nucleotides not matched to a gene: 4. This CDR3 region has 14 residues. The CDR3 region has the DNA TGTGCCAGCAGTTGGGGACAGGGCAGTCAGCCCCAGCATTTT. The encoded protein is CASSWGQGSQPQHF.

Ten or more counts support this clonotype. The chain employs TRBV7-9 and TRBJ2-7; the D gene is possibly TRBD2 (6 bases). The germline CDR1 and CDR2 sequences are SEHNR and FQNEAQ (reference sequence). The CDR3 runs to 14 residues. V lost 5 bases and J 2 bases, leaving 13 bases between the germline ends. The CDR3 DNA reads as TGTGCCAGCAGCCCGGGGGAGCGCCCCTACGAGCAGTACTTC. Its translation is CASSPGERPYEQYF.

J is TRBJ2-7 and V is TRBV5-5; D gene uncertain. The CDR3 contains 13 residues. The V and J ends lost 2 bases and 5 bases respectively, with 11 bases between them. Per germline, CDR1 SGHKS and CDR2 YYEKEE (reference sequence). The CDR3 coding sequence is TGTGCCAGCAGCTTACGTCAGCCTGACGAGCAGTACTTC. Translating it yields CASSLRQPDEQYF.

The J gene is TRBJ1-6, the V gene TRBV5-1, with D possibly being TRBD1 (5 bases). The CDR3 sequence is 16 residues long. Germline CDR1 is SGHRS and CDR2 is YFSETQ. The germline V and J ends were trimmed by 3 bases and 6 bases, with 16 bases remaining between them. The CDR3 here is CASSSTPGRINSPLHF. As DNA, the CDR3 is TGCGCCAGCAGCTCGACTCCGGGACGGATTAATTCACCCCTCCACTTT. The entire variable domain, with the rest obtained from reference TRBV5-1 and TRBJ1-6, is as follows: KAGVTQTPRYLIKTRGQQVTLSCSPISGHRSVSWYQQTPGQGLQFLFEYFSETQRNKGNFPGRFSGRQFSNSRSEMNVSTLELGDSALYLCASSSTPGRINSPLHFGNGTRLTVT.